This T cell receptor beta chain is from a study of monozygotic twins with inflammatory bowel disease. From around 4,000 ng of total RNA, each TCR library was prepared. Eight reactions per sample, run separately, yielded cDNA. Template switching appended UMIs that held a 6-nucleotide sample barcode. With the 5' RACE reads reprocessed, TCRdb shows one record per CDR3 protein and no DNA. The sample features roughly 150,000 distinct CDR3 sequences, with roughly 2.5% in its top ten. Germline CDR1 and CDR2: SGHRS and YFSETQ. The CDR3 covers 16 residues. Sequencing was performed on blood. This sequence was found in a human donor with ulcerative colitis or Crohn's disease, or a healthy co-twin of an affected twin (not recorded which). The chain combines TRBV5-1 with TRBJ1-6. CDR3 amino acids: CASSLEVSSYNSPLHF.